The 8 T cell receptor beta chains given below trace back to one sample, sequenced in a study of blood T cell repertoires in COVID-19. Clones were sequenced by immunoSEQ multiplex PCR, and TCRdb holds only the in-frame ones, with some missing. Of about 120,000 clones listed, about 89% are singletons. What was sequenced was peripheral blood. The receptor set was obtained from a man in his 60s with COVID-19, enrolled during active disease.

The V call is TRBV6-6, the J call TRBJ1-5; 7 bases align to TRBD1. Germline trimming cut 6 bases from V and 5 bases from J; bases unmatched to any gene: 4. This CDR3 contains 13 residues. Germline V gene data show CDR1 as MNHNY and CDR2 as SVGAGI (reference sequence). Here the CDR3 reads CASRAQGDQPQHF. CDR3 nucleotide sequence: TGTGCCAGCAGGGCCCAGGGGGATCAGCCCCAGCATTTT.

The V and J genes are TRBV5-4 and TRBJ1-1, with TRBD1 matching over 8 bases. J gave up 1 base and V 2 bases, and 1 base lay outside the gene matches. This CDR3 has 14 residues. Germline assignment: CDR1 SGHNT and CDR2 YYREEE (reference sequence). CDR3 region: CASSFDRGNTEAFF. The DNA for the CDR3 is TGTGCCAGCAGCTTTGACAGGGGGAACACTGAAGCTTTCTTT.

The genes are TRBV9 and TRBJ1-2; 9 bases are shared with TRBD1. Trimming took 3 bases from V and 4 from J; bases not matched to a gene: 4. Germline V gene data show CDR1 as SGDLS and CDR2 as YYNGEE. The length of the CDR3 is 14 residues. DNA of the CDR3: TGTGCCAGCAGCGCGGGACAGGGCCTCTATGGCTACACCTTC. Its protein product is CASSAGQGLYGYTF.

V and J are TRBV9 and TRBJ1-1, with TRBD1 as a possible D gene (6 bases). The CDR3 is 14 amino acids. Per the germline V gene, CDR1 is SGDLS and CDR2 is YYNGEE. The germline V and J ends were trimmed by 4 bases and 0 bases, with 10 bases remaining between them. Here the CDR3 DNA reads TGTGCCAGCAGCTCCCGGACAGTGAACACTGAAGCTTTCTTT. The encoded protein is CASSSRTVNTEAFF.

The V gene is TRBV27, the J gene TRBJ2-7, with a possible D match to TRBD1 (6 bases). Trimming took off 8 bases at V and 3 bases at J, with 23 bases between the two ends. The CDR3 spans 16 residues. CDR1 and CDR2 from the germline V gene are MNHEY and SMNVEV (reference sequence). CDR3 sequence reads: CASRDTLSRTHYEQYF. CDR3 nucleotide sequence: TGTGCCAGCCGGGACACGCTCTCAAGGACGCACTACGAGCAGTACTTC.

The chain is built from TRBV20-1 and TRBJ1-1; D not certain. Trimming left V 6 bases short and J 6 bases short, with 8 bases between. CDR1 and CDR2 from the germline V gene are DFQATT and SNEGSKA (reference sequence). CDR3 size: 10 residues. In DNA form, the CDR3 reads TGCAGTGCAGGGAGCGCTGAAGCTTTCTTT. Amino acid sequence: CSAGSAEAFF.

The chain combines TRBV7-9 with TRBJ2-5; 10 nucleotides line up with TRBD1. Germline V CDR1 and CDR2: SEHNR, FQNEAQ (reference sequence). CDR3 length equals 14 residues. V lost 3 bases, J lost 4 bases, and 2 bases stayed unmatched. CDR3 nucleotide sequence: TGTGCCAGCAGCTTGGACAGGGGGACAGAGACCCAGTACTTC. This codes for CASSLDRGTETQYF. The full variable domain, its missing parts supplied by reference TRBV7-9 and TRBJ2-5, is DTGVSQNPRHKITKRGQNVTFRCDPISEHNRLYWYRQTLGQGPEFLTYFQNEAQLEKSRLLSDRFSAERPKGSFSTLEIQRTEQGDSAMYLCASSLDRGTETQYFGPGTRLLVL.

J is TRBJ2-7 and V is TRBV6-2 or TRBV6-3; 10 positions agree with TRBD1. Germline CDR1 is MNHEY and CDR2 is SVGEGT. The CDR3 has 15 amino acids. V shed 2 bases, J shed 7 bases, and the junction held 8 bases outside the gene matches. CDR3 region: CASSYAGTGVGEQYF. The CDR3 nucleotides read TGTGCCAGCAGTTACGCCGGGACAGGGGTGGGTGAGCAGTACTTC.